This T cell receptor beta chain emerged from a study of response to subunit inactivated influenza vaccine. TCRdb ran MiXCR on the RT-PCR reads and lists one entry per CDR3 protein. Seen here are about 530,000 distinct CDR3 sequences, roughly 13% observed once, and the top ten hold around 12%. V was clipped by 6 bases and J by 1 base, with 14 bases between them. Germline V gene sequence: CDR1 MNHNS, CDR2 SASEGT. The CDR3 is made up of 15 amino acids. The sequence was collected from a man in his fifties who received an inactivated influenza vaccine. This sample comprised PBMCs from blood, obtained 45 days after vaccination. The rearrangement uses TRBV6-1 and TRBJ2-3, with D possibly TRBD2 on 5 matching bases. This CDR3 is CASSQLRAGTDTQYF. The CDR3 DNA reads as TGTGCCAGCAGCCAGCTGAGGGCGGGCACAGATACGCAGTATTTT.